This T cell receptor beta chain was retrieved from a study of blood T cell repertoires in COVID-19. The wider study: Italy, Spain and the United States were the sources of the convalescent and acute COVID-19 samples. Sample material is recorded as cDNA or gDNA derived from T cells, B-cell-depleted T cells, or PBMCs.

As processed by the authors: Amplifying reference gene primers gave estimates of nucleated cell counts. Produced via immunoSEQ multiplex PCR; TCRdb's table is partial and in-frame only. V and J calls and clone size are copied from that table; D and trimming were computed from the DNA. The sample lists roughly 270,000 clones; approximately 85% were seen once. V dropped 0 bases and J dropped 3 bases, with 9 bases sitting between them. CDR3 length equals 15 residues. Looked up from germline, CDR1 is SEHNR and CDR2 is FQNEAQ (reference sequence). Sample: peripheral blood. The source of this sequence is a man aged 45-60 years with active or convalescent COVID-19. The chain recombines TRBV7-9 with TRBJ1-5, with D perhaps matching TRBD1 (5 bases). CDR3 amino acids: CASSLAEGFNQPQHF. In DNA, the CDR3 is TGTGCCAGCAGCTTAGCGGAGGGGTTCAATCAGCCCCAGCATTTT.